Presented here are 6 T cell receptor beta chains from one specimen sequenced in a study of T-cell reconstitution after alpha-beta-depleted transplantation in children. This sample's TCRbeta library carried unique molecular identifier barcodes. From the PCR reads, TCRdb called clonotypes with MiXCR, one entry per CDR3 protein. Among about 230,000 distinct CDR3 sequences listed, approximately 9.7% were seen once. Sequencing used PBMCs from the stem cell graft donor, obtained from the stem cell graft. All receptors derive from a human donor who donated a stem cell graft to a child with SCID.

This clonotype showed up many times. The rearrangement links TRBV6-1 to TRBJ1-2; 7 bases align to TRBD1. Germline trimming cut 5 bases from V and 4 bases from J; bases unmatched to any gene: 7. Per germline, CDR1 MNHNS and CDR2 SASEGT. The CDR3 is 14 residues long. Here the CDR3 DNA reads TGTGCCAGCAGTAGGGGGACAGTTAGCTATGGCTACACCTTC. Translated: CASSRGTVSYGYTF.

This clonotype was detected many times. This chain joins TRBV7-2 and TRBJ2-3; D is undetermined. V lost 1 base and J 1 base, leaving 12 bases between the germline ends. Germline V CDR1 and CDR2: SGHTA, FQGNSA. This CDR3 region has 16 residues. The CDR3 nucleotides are TGTGCCAGCAGCTTAGGTGTGGGATTGGGCACAGATACGCAGTATTTT. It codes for CASSLGVGLGTDTQYF.

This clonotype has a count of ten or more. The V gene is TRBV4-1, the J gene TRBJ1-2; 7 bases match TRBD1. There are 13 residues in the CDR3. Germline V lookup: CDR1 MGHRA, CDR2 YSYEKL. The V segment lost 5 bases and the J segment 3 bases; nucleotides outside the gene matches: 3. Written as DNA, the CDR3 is TGCGCCAGCAGCGGGGACAGCTACTATGGCTACACCTTC. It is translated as CASSGDSYYGYTF.

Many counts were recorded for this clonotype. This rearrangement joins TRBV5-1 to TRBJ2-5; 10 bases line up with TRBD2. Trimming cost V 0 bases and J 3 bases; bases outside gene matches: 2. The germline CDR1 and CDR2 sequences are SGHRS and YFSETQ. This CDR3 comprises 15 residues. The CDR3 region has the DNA TGCGCCAGCAGCTTGGGTACTAGCGGGGAAGAGACCCAGTACTTC. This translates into CASSLGTSGEETQYF.

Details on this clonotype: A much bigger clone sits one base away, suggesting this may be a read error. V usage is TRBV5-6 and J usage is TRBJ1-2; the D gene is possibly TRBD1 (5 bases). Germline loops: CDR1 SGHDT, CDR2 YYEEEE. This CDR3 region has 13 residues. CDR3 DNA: TGTGCCATCAGCCCGGGACTCTTCTATGGCTACACCTTC. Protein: CAISPGLFYGYTF.

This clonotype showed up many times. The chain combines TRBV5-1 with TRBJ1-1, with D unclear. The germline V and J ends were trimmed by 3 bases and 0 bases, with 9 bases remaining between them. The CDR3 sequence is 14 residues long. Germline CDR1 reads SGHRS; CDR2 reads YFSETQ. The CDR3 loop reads CASSSSDLNTEAFF. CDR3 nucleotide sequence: TGCGCCAGCAGCTCCTCAGACCTGAACACTGAAGCTTTCTTT. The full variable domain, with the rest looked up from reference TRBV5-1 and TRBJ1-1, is KAGVTQTPRYLIKTRGQQVTLSCSPISGHRSVSWYQQTPGQGLQFLFEYFSETQRNKGNFPGRFSGRQFSNSRSEMNVSTLELGDSALYLCASSSSDLNTEAFFGQGTRLTVV.